This entry lists 13 T cell receptor beta chains sequenced from one sample in a study of tumor-infiltrating lymphocytes in primary liver carcinoma (dated by TCRdb to 2017 to 2019). Sequencing was performed on an Illumina HiSeq 2500. Using a constant-region primer and ProtoScript II reverse transcriptase, TCRbeta-specific cDNA was reverse-transcribed from 500 to 650 ng total RNA. Construction of the TCRbeta libraries relied on three nested rounds of multiplex PCR, following a slightly modified ARM-PCR procedure. Each of the first two PCR rounds ran for roughly 9 cycles using multiplex TRBV1-TRBV30 forward primers together with a Cbeta reverse primer. TCRdb trimmed public reads at Q25 via fastp, called clones via MiXCR and kept in-frame beta chains. Rows with one shared CDR3 protein collapse into an entry with the most common genes and DNA. In all, the sample holds about 180,000 distinct CDR3 sequences, and about 60% of those were seen once. The ten largest clones capture around 74% of the sample.

RNA from unsorted whole blood was extracted with TRIzol reagent, and germline DNA was obtained with the DNeasy Blood & Tissue kit. Sequencing input: peripheral blood. The source is a man between 40 and 49 years old with primary liver carcinoma and hepatitis B virus infection.

Concerning this clonotype itself: Without the conserved terminal phenylalanine or tryptophan, this CDR3 likely stems from a read error. The gene calls are TRBV6-5 and TRBJ1-5; D gene unclear. CDR3 size: 15 residues. From germline, CDR1 is MNHEY and CDR2 SVGAGI. Trimming removed 2 bases at V and 7 bases at J, with 15 bases between. As DNA, the CDR3 is TGTGCCAGCAGTTACGACGGTACCTTGGGCCAGCCCCAGCATTCT. The encoded protein is CASSYDGTLGQPQHS.

The rearrangement uses TRBV6-6 and TRBJ2-5; the match to TRBD2 covers 10 bases. Trimming cost V 4 bases and J 0 bases; bases outside gene matches: 2. The germline gives CDR1 MNHNY, CDR2 SVGAGI (reference sequence). The CDR3 totals 15 residues. The CDR3 region is CASSFSGGYQETQYF. In DNA, the CDR3 is TGTGCCAGCAGTTTTAGCGGGGGGTACCAAGAGACCCAGTACTTC.

Worth noting for this clonotype: The junction differs from germline at one of its ends, possibly a read error. The V gene is TRBV5-4, the J gene TRBJ2-7; TRBD1 or TRBD2 may be the D gene (5 bases each). Germline V gene sequence: CDR1 SGHNT, CDR2 YYREEE (reference sequence). The CDR3 length is 17 residues. DNA of the CDR3: TGTGTCAGCAGCTCCTGGCCGGGGACCCCAGGAAGCCACGAGCAGTACTTC. Protein product: CVSSSWPGTPGSHEQYF.

As to this clonotype: A much larger clone is a single base away; this may be a read error. This chain joins TRBV29-1 and TRBJ1-2; the D is unclear. The CDR3 runs to 11 residues. The V end lost 4 bases, the J end lost 7 bases, and 10 bases lay between the germline ends. CDR1 and CDR2 from the germline V gene are SQVTM and ANQGSEA. The CDR3 nucleotides read TGCAGCGTTGGGAGTAAAAGTGGCTACACCTTC. Protein: CSVGSKSGYTF.

In regard to this clonotype: Since no conserved phenylalanine or tryptophan closes the CDR3, a read error is the likely cause. The V and J genes are TRBV6-1 and TRBJ1-1; 7 bases are a match to TRBD1. V trimming: 7 bases; J trimming: 4 bases; junction bases outside the gene matches: 9. The CDR3 runs to 14 residues. From germline, CDR1 is MNHNS and CDR2 SASEGT. The CDR3 DNA is TGTGCCAGCAACTCAAACCAGGGGGGCACTGAAGCTTTCCTT. This codes for CASNSNQGGTEAFL.

The J gene is TRBJ2-5, the V gene TRBV5-4; 7 bases line up with TRBD2. This CDR3 has 14 residues. The germline CDR1 and CDR2 sequences are SGHNT and YYREEE (reference sequence). Trimming cost V 3 bases and J 0 bases; bases outside gene matches: 2. The CDR3 sequence: CASSSGRYQETQYF. The CDR3 DNA is TGTGCCAGCAGCTCCGGGAGGTACCAAGAGACCCAGTACTTC.

As concerns this clonotype: The junction departs from the called germline gene at one end, perhaps through a read error. The chain couples TRBV29-1 to TRBJ2-3; weak D call: TRBD2 (6 bases). This CDR3 has 16 residues. Germline loops: CDR1 SQVTM, CDR2 ANQGSEA. The DNA for the CDR3 is TGCAGCGTAGGCAGGTCGGGAGAGGATAGCACAGATACTCAGTATTTT. It translates to CSVGRSGEDSTDTQYF.

The CDR3 DNA is TGTGCCAGCAGCTTATCTTACGGGGCTCTGGAGACCCAGTACTTC. Encoded protein: CASSLSYGALETQYF. The genes are TRBV7-8 and TRBJ2-5, with D tentatively TRBD1 or TRBD2 (5 bases each). The CDR3 runs 15 residues. Trimming removed 2 bases at V and 5 bases at J, with 15 bases between. Germline-derived CDR1 and CDR2 are SGHVS and FQNEAQ.

This clonotype showed up just a few times. This chain's CDR3 is CASSMGTSGSLYF. In DNA, the CDR3 is TGTGCCAGTAGTATGGGCACTAGCGGGAGTTTGTATTTT. The rearrangement links TRBV19 to TRBJ2-3; 11 nucleotides line up with TRBD2. This CDR3 spans 13 amino acids. V shed 3 bases, J shed 14 bases, and the junction held 7 bases outside the gene matches. Germline-derived CDR1 and CDR2 are LNHDA and SQIVND (reference sequence).

This clonotype has at least ten counts. This chain joins TRBV11-3 and TRBJ2-2, with a weak D call TRBD1 (6 bases). This CDR3 spans 15 amino acids. Germline loops: CDR1 SGHNT, CDR2 YENEEA. V lost 1 base and J 1 base, leaving 7 bases between the germline ends. The CDR3 coding sequence is TGTGCCAGCAGCTTAGGGACAGTGAACACCGGGGAGCTGTTTTTT. It yields the protein CASSLGTVNTGELFF.

Only a few counts were recorded for this clonotype. The chain is built from TRBV4-1 and TRBJ2-7; 8 bases fit TRBD2. The CDR3 consists of 17 residues. Germline lookup yields CDR1 MGHRA and CDR2 YSYEKL. The V and J ends lost 4 bases and 0 bases, in that order; junction bases with no gene match: 11. The CDR3 protein is CASSPIRGGESSYEQYF. The DNA of the CDR3 is TGCGCCAGCAGCCCCATCCGGGGGGGCGAGAGCTCCTACGAGCAGTACTTC.

This CDR3 reads CASSLAGDIYEQYF. CDR3 coding DNA: TGTGCCAGCAGTTTAGCGGGAGACATCTACGAGCAGTACTTC. The chain combines TRBV6-5 with TRBJ2-7; 9 bases match TRBD2. The CDR3 runs 14 residues. Trimming removed 4 bases from V and 3 bases from J; junction bases left unmatched: 4. From germline, CDR1 is MNHEY and CDR2 SVGAGI.

A remark on this clonotype: A read error may produce the germline difference seen at one junction end. V usage is TRBV6-5 and J usage is TRBJ2-7; maybe TRBD2 (7 bases). Germline V gives CDR1 MNHEY, CDR2 SVGAGI. The CDR3 spans 15 residues. The CDR3 region is CPSRGGAGVPHEQYF. CDR3 bases: TGTCCCAGCAGGGGTGGGGCGGGAGTACCCCACGAGCAGTACTTC.